This T cell receptor (beta chain) comes out of a study of shared clonotypes between healthy human individuals. The overall study: The donor pool was made up of two women and a few men aged 18 to 49.

The authors distributed each subset's genomic DNA evenly over several immunoSEQ plates. Libraries were prepared by immunoSEQ multiplex PCR; TCRdb keeps only in-frame clonotypes and omits some of them. The sample carries about 2.3 million clones, 85% to 95% recorded once. Subsets obtained from CD4+ cells comprised CD45RA+ naive and CD45RA-negative memory cells. In the case of this clone: Its antigen is unidentified.

Study results and limitations: Naive subsets generally had larger estimated richness than memory subsets.

V lost 5 bases to trimming and J lost 6 bases, with 14 bases between them. CDR3 length: 13 residues. Germline V lookup: CDR1 SEHNR, CDR2 FQNEAQ (reference sequence). Sequencing input: naive CD4+ T cells from PBMCs. Subset noted: CD45RA+ positively selected. This chain links TRBV7-9 with TRBJ2-7; no reliable D call. This clonotype was sampled from a man aged 18 to 30 in good health. Some clones in this sample may be carry-over from other donors' samples. The CDR3 protein is CASSRAQSLEQYF. In DNA, the CDR3 is TGTGCCAGCAGCCGCGCCCAATCCCTCGAGCAGTACTTC.